This TCR beta chain was obtained from a study of T-cell reconstitution after alpha-beta-depleted transplantation in children. Germline CDR1 is SNHLY and CDR2 is FYNNEI. The CDR3 extends over 12 amino acids. The V end lost 8 bases, the J end lost 6 bases, and 10 bases lay between the germline ends. With respect to this clonotype: Its specificity is not known.

Broader study findings: The study reportedly traced alpha-beta T cells about two months after transplant to several hundred expanded graft clones.

Unique molecular identifiers tagged the TCRbeta library. TCRdb redid the calling of the PCR reads with MiXCR, one entry per CDR3 protein. The repertoire holds 500,000 or so distinct CDR3 sequences, with about an eighth as singletons. This chain uses TRBV2 with TRBJ2-2; D not certain. The input for sequencing was PBMCs, mostly from graft donor cells, taken 180 days after TCRalphabeta/CD19-depleted stem cell transplant. This TCR derives from a female patient aged 2 to 10 who had a stem cell transplant for aplastic anemia, so the T cells may come from the graft donor. The CDR3 loop reads CASGDYPGELFF. The CDR3 DNA follows: TGTGCCAGCGGGGATTACCCCGGGGAGCTGTTTTTT.